The 29 T cell receptor beta chains presented below share a single source sample, sequenced in a study of CD8+ T cells in alopecia areata. cDNA serving as the sequencing template came from extracted, reverse transcribed RNA. Some clones are missing from TCRdb's copy, which holds only in-frame ones; the method was immunoSEQ multiplex PCR. The table shows about 34,000 clones, with over 65% occurring only once. Source material: NKG2D-low CD8+ T cells sorted from blood. The receptor set was obtained from a human donor with alopecia areata.

V and J are TRBV29-1 and TRBJ2-6, with 10 bases identical to TRBD1. There are 14 residues in the CDR3. Germline lookup yields CDR1 SQVTM and CDR2 ANQGSEA. V gave up 5 bases and J gave up 5 bases; unmatched junction bases: 3. The CDR3 DNA is TGCAGCGTTCCGACAGGGGGCTGGGCCAACGTCCTGACTTTC. Protein product: CSVPTGGWANVLTF.

This clone was seen more than once but under ten times. The sample carries other DNA sequences with the same CDR3. This rearrangement joins TRBV18 to TRBJ1-1; D unclear. CDR1 and CDR2 from the germline V gene are KGHSH and LQKENI. The CDR3 has 12 residues. The V gene lost 1 base and the J gene lost 2 bases, with 2 bases spanning the gap. CDR3 nucleotide sequence: TGTGCCAGCTCACCACAAAACACTGAAGCTTTCTTT. Translated: CASSPQNTEAFF.

The rearrangement links TRBV7-6 to TRBJ2-3; 8 bases match TRBD1. The V and J ends lost 5 bases and 5 bases, in that order; junction bases with no gene match: 6. The length of the CDR3 is 14 residues. Per the germline V gene, CDR1 is SGHVS and CDR2 is FNYEAQ. The CDR3 nucleotides read TGTGCCAGCAGCGCGACAGGGGTTGGAGATACGCAGTATTTT. It translates to CASSATGVGDTQYF.

This sequence joins TRBV19 and TRBJ2-7; 7 bases are a match to TRBD1. The CDR3 length is 15 residues. CDR1 is LNHDA and CDR2 is SQIVND in the germline V gene (reference sequence). V lost 5 bases and J lost 6; bases outside the gene matches: 13. As DNA, the CDR3 is TGTGCCAGTAGTGAGACAGGGCTAGGGTTCGGCGAGCAGTACTTC. Translated, it gives CASSETGLGFGEQYF.

The sample holds one count of this clone. V is TRBV7-9 and J is TRBJ2-3; TRBD2 matches 11 bases. The CDR3 totals 17 residues. From germline, CDR1 is SEHNR and CDR2 FQNEAQ (reference sequence). Losses at the gene ends were 5 bases for V and 4 bases for J; bases not matched to a gene: 11. This CDR3 is CASSPPISGRAADTQYF. The CDR3 DNA follows: TGTGCCAGCAGCCCACCAATTAGCGGGAGGGCCGCAGATACGCAGTATTTT.

This sequence joins TRBV10-3 and TRBJ2-3, with a possible D match to TRBD2 (5 bases). This CDR3 is 13 amino acids long. V gave up 2 bases and J gave up 5 bases, with 8 bases separating them. The germline V gene has CDR1 ENHRY and CDR2 SYGVKD. Written as DNA, the CDR3 is TGTGCCATCAGTGAGGAGGGAAAAGATACGCAGTATTTT. Its protein is CAISEEGKDTQYF.

This clone was picked up a small number of times. The chain uses TRBV4-3 and TRBJ2-7; no definite D call. Between the trimmed V and J ends, which lost 0 bases and 4 bases, there was a span of 16 bases. This CDR3 is built from 16 residues. Germline CDR1 and CDR2: LGHNA and YSLEER. CDR3 coding DNA: TGCGCCAGCAGCCAAGATCTGACAACACCCTCGTACGAGCAGTACTTC. This gives the protein CASSQDLTTPSYEQYF.

The chain is built from TRBV6-1 and TRBJ2-1; D not certain. Trimming took off 8 bases at V and 0 bases at J, with 11 bases between the two ends. Germline V gives CDR1 MNHNS, CDR2 SASEGT. The CDR3 loop spans 14 amino acids. The CDR3 here is CASGSLSSYNEQFF. The CDR3, as DNA: TGTGCCAGCGGATCACTAAGCTCCTACAATGAGCAGTTCTTC.

Relative to its sample, this clone is medium-sized. V gene TRBV6-4 combines with J gene TRBJ2-2, with D unresolved. V lost 0 bases and J lost 5, with 7 bases in between. Germline CDR1 MRHNA, CDR2 SNTAGT. This CDR3 has 14 amino acids. The CDR3 coding sequence is TGTGCCAGCAGTGACTCGAGTGGAACCGGGGAGCTGTTTTTT. This sequence encodes CASSDSSGTGELFF.

The chain carries TRBV29-1 and TRBJ2-2; 11 nucleotides match TRBD2. The CDR3 spans 16 residues. V lost 2 bases to trimming and J lost 6 bases; unmatched junction nucleotides: 8. The germline V gene has CDR1 SQVTM and CDR2 ANQGSEA. The DNA of the CDR3 is TGCAGCGTTGAATCGCTAGCGGGAGGAAGGGCCGGGGAGCTGTTTTTT. It encodes CSVESLAGGRAGELFF.

CDR3 DNA: TGCGCCAGCAGCTCGAAGGGGGTTGAGCAGTTCTTC. Its translation is CASSSKGVEQFF. The V gene is TRBV5-1, the J gene TRBJ2-1; D is possibly TRBD1 (6 bases). Trimming took 3 bases from V and 9 from J, leaving 10 bases between them. The CDR3 consists of 12 residues. Germline V lookup: CDR1 SGHRS, CDR2 YFSETQ.

The rearrangement uses TRBV29-1 and TRBJ1-1; no clear D. The V end was cut by 3 bases, the J end by 4 bases, with 15 bases between. This CDR3 region has 14 residues. Germline CDR1 reads SQVTM; CDR2 reads ANQGSEA. This chain's CDR3 is CSVEGPTKTTEAFF. CDR3 sequence (DNA): TGCAGCGTTGAGGGTCCCACAAAGACCACTGAAGCTTTCTTT.

This clone was picked up a small number of times. The CDR3 loop is CASSPRLASEQYF. The CDR3 DNA sequence: TGTGCCAGCAGTCCCCGACTAGCGTCCGAGCAGTACTTC. The chain couples TRBV27 to TRBJ2-7, with 8 bases that match TRBD2. The junction had 6 bases not matched to a gene; V was cut back by 5 bases and J by 6 bases. Germline V CDR1 and CDR2: MNHEY, SMNVEV (reference sequence). There are 13 residues in the CDR3.

The chain uses TRBV19 and TRBJ2-7, with TRBD2 identical over 7 bases. CDR3 length: 13 residues. Per germline, CDR1 LNHDA and CDR2 SQIVND (reference sequence). The J segment lost 3 bases and the V segment lost 4 bases, leaving 3 bases of the junction unmatched. CDR3 in amino acids: CASSTGTNYEQYF. The CDR3 nucleotides read TGTGCCAGTAGTACCGGGACTAACTACGAGCAGTACTTC. The whole variable domain, filled in from reference TRBV19 and TRBJ2-7, reads DGGITQSPKYLFRKEGQNVTLSCEQNLNHDAMYWYRQDPGQGLRLIYYSQIVNDFQKGDIAEGYSVSREKKESFPLTVTSAQKNPTAFYLCASSTGTNYEQYFGPGTRLTVT.

The chain employs TRBV12-5 and TRBJ2-1, with 9 bases identical to TRBD2. After removal of 7 bases from V and 5 bases from J, the junction contained 18 bases not matched to a gene. The CDR3 spans 18 residues. Germline CDR1 reads LGHNT; CDR2 reads FRNRAP. The CDR3, as DNA: TGTGCTAGTGCCAACCGGGTAGCGGGGGTTGGAACGGACAATGAGCAGTTCTTC. Translation: CASANRVAGVGTDNEQFF.

This clone was detected only a few times. The chain uses TRBV28 and TRBJ2-7; no reliable D call. Germline V gene sequence: CDR1 MDHEN, CDR2 SYDVKM. Between the trimmed V and J ends, which lost 2 bases and 7 bases, there was a span of 15 bases. The CDR3 totals 14 residues. CDR3 amino acids: CASSLESYRWEQYF. Here the CDR3 DNA reads TGTGCCAGCAGTTTAGAATCCTATCGATGGGAGCAGTACTTC.

This rearrangement joins TRBV5-4 to TRBJ2-5, with D uncertain. Germline CDR1 is SGHNT and CDR2 is YYREEE (reference sequence). Trimming stripped 2 bases from V and 3 bases from J, with 8 bases between. The CDR3 has 13 residues. The CDR3 is CASSLRGKETQYF. As DNA, the CDR3 is TGTGCCAGCAGCTTACGCGGAAAAGAGACCCAGTACTTC.

This clone was observed a few times. The chain employs TRBV19 and TRBJ2-1; no reliable D call. This CDR3 is 15 amino acids long. V was shortened by 3 bases and J by 0 bases, with 9 bases between the two germline ends. CDR1 LNHDA and CDR2 SQIVND come from the germline V gene (reference sequence). The CDR3 here is CASSIVSYSYNEQFF. The DNA of the CDR3 is TGTGCCAGTAGTATCGTCTCCTACTCCTACAATGAGCAGTTCTTC.

The chain carries TRBV5-1 and TRBJ2-7; 10 bases align to TRBD2. CDR1 is SGHRS and CDR2 is YFSETQ in the germline V gene. The J segment lost 3 bases and the V segment lost 4 bases, leaving 7 bases of the junction unmatched. The CDR3 loop spans 15 amino acids. CDR3 protein: CASSPGLARVYEQYF. The CDR3 DNA follows: TGCGCCAGCAGCCCGGGACTAGCGAGAGTCTACGAGCAGTACTTC.

This chain uses TRBV29-1 with TRBJ2-7; the D is unclear. V was cut by 3 bases and J by 9 bases, with 9 bases left in between. The CDR3 runs to 10 residues. CDR1 is SQVTM and CDR2 is ANQGSEA in the germline V gene. The CDR3 loop is CSVEESVQYF. The CDR3 DNA follows: TGCAGCGTTGAGGAGAGCGTGCAGTACTTC.

V and J are TRBV6-1 and TRBJ2-7; D unresolved. From germline, CDR1 is MNHNS and CDR2 SASEGT. The CDR3 spans 14 residues. V was pared by 2 bases and J by 4 bases, with 12 bases between. The CDR3 DNA reads as TGTGCCAGCAGTGAAATCGTGGACGGTTACGAGCAGTACTTC. Its protein is CASSEIVDGYEQYF.

The gene calls are TRBV6-6 and TRBJ2-7; D not resolved. V lost 6 bases and J lost 4, with 7 bases in between. The CDR3 loop spans 11 amino acids. The germline CDR1 and CDR2 sequences are MNHNY and SVGAGI (reference sequence). This chain's CDR3 is CASRLGYEQYF. The CDR3 DNA follows: TGTGCCAGCAGATTAGGGTACGAGCAGTACTTC.

The chain couples TRBV4-1 to TRBJ2-5; 7 nucleotides agree with TRBD1. The trim removed 3 bases at V and 3 bases at J, leaving 4 bases unmatched. Looked up from germline, CDR1 is MGHRA and CDR2 is YSYEKL. CDR3 length: 14 residues. The CDR3 DNA follows: TGCGCCAGCAGCCACATCACAGGGGAAGAGACCCAGTACTTC. Residues: CASSHITGEETQYF.

J is TRBJ2-5 and V is TRBV4-2, with D possibly matching TRBD1 (5 bases). V shed 5 bases and J shed 1 base, with 11 bases lying between them. This CDR3 spans 14 amino acids. CDR1 and CDR2 (germline): LGHNA, YNFKEQ. CDR3 protein: CASSNEGAQETQYF. The CDR3 nucleotides are TGTGCCAGCAGCAACGAAGGGGCCCAAGAGACCCAGTACTTC.

The chain couples TRBV2 to TRBJ1-6; possibly TRBD1 for D (5 bases). Germline V gene data show CDR1 as SNHLY and CDR2 as FYNNEI. The CDR3 runs to 14 residues. Trimming pared 8 bases from V and 5 bases from J, leaving 13 bases between. The CDR3 region is CASFKRGHNSPLHF. The CDR3 DNA follows: TGTGCCAGCTTCAAGAGGGGTCATAATTCACCCCTCCACTTT.

V is TRBV29-1 and J is TRBJ2-7; 10 positions agree with TRBD2. With V trimmed by 4 bases and J by 4 bases, 7 bases remained unmatched. From germline, CDR1 is SQVTM and CDR2 ANQGSEA. This CDR3 has 14 residues. The CDR3 spells CSVVAPSGGYEQYF. CDR3 coding DNA: TGCAGCGTTGTCGCCCCTAGCGGGGGATACGAGCAGTACTTC.

The J gene is TRBJ2-5, the V gene TRBV4-1; no reliable D call. This CDR3 has 14 residues. Germline-derived CDR1 and CDR2 are MGHRA and YSYEKL. Trimming left V 1 base short and J 2 bases short, with 8 bases between. The CDR3 region is CASSQVEVQETQYF. The CDR3 DNA is TGCGCCAGCAGCCAAGTTGAGGTTCAAGAGACCCAGTACTTC.

This clone was counted once. The chain joins TRBV29-1 to TRBJ2-3; 8 bases agree with TRBD2. This CDR3 contains 13 residues. V dropped 4 bases and J dropped 4; count of bases not matched to a gene: 4. Per the germline V gene, CDR1 is SQVTM and CDR2 is ANQGSEA. The CDR3 sequence: CSVVGLVSDTQYF. CDR3 nucleotides: TGCAGCGTTGTGGGACTAGTTTCAGATACGCAGTATTTT.

This chain joins TRBV7-9 and TRBJ1-1; tentatively, D is TRBD1 (6 bases). Per the germline V gene, CDR1 is SEHNR and CDR2 is FQNEAQ (reference sequence). This CDR3 comprises 12 residues. V dropped 5 bases and J dropped 7 bases, with 11 bases sitting between them. CDR3 sequence (DNA): TGTGCCAGCAGCAATGGACAGTATGAAGCTTTCTTT. It encodes CASSNGQYEAFF. The whole variable domain, filled in from reference TRBV7-9 and TRBJ1-1, reads DTGVSQNPRHKITKRGQNVTFRCDPISEHNRLYWYRQTLGQGPEFLTYFQNEAQLEKSRLLSDRFSAERPKGSFSTLEIQRTEQGDSAMYLCASSNGQYEAFFGQGTRLTVV.